This TCR beta chain was sequenced for a study of cytomegalovirus exposure and HLA in healthy donors. PCR primers comprised 60 Vbeta and 13 Jbeta primers. The table came from immunoSEQ multiplex PCR; TCRdb's copy has only in-frame clones and leaves some out. There are about 77,000 clones in the sample; about 79% occur only once, and around 7% lies in the top ten. This CDR3 has 15 residues. The junction had 7 bases not matched to a gene; V was cut back by 3 bases and J by 7 bases. Germline CDR1 reads LNHDA; CDR2 reads SQIVND (reference sequence). The chain is built from TRBV19 and TRBJ1-2; 11 bases match TRBD1. This receptor was obtained from a woman between 40 and 50 years old in good health and CMV-seronegative. Specimen: PBMCs. CDR3 DNA sequence: TGTGCCAGTAGTATGTGGACAGGGGGCGTTGTTGGCTACACCTTC. This gives the protein CASSMWTGGVVGYTF.